This note documents a single TCR beta chain sequence. Its specificity is unknown. TCRdb fed the reads into MiXCR, producing one record per CDR3 protein. The sample consists of hundreds of thousands of distinct CDR3 sequences, around 30% of them appearing once. These data come from a study of T cell repertoires in cytomegalovirus infection. Across the study: The public TCR beta signatures pointed to both CMV infection and matching HLA type.

This TCR came from a human donor in good health (CMV status not recorded). Some clones in this sample may be carry-over from other donors' samples. The material was cultured PBMCs, obtained from culture after CMV antigen stimulation.

Here the CDR3 reads CASSFFGGMDTEAFF. CDR3 coding DNA: TGTGCCAGCAGTTTTTTTGGGGGCATGGACACTGAAGCTTTCTTT. This chain uses TRBV28 with TRBJ1-1; a possible D gene is TRBD1 (6 bases). Germline V gives CDR1 MDHEN, CDR2 SYDVKM. Deletions cut 3 bases from V and 3 bases from J, with 14 bases between. This CDR3 spans 15 amino acids.